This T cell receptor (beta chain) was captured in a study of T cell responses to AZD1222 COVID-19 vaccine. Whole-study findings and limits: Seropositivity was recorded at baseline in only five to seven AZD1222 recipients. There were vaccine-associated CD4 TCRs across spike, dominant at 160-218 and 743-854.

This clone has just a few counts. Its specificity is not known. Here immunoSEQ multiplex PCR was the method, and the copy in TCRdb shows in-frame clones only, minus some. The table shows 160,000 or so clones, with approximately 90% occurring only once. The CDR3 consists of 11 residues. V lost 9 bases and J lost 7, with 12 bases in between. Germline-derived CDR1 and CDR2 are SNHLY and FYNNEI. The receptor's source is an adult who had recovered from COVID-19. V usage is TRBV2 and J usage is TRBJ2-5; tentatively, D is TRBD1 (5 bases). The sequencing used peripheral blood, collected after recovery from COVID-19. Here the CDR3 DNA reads TGTGCCAGTGCGCAGGGCGGGACCCAGTACTTC. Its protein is CASAQGGTQYF.